This T cell receptor (beta chain) was observed in a study of immune cell composition in non-small cell lung cancer. Study context: Most cases were lung adenocarcinoma or squamous cell carcinoma. Study-wide results and limits: Tumour TCR-beta clonality was not significantly tied to smoking pack-years. Squamous carcinomas (about 75%) more often had tumour-associated clones >0.5% than adenocarcinomas (roughly 33%).

The normal lung sample lay at least 3 cm, and maximally far, from the tumour. V shed 4 bases and J shed 0 bases, with 10 bases lying between them. The germline V gene encodes CDR1 MNHNS and CDR2 SASEGT. The CDR3 is 15 amino acids. Worth noting for this clone: Its antigen is currently unknown.

Data came from immunoSEQ multiplex PCR; TCRdb stores just in-frame clones and leaves some out. The sample consists of around 10,000 clones, about 72% of them appearing once. Material: non-adjacent lung tissue. V usage is TRBV6-1 and J usage is TRBJ2-1; D remains unclear. This TCR was sampled from a human donor with non-small cell lung cancer. In nucleotides, the CDR3 is TGTGCCAGCAGTGTCGACTTGAGCTCCTACAATGAGCAGTTCTTC. It encodes CASSVDLSSYNEQFF.